This T cell receptor beta chain comes out of a study of human T cells and chemical hapten exposure. Overall study: Minor volume differences among pooled libraries chiefly drove per-sample TCR yield variation. Overall study findings and caveats: There was no change with DPC sensitization in TCRs above 1 in 1000 frequency.

Separate cDNA molecules received unique molecular identifiers, which the library attached to them. TCRdb called the 5' RACE reads again in MiXCR, with one record for every CDR3 protein. The table has around 82,000 distinct CDR3 sequences, about 8% seen once; the top ten hold around 2.3%. It was from unfractionated whole blood that total RNA was extracted. Germline CDR1 and CDR2: LNHDA and SQIVND (reference sequence). V shed 3 bases and J 6 bases; nucleotides not matched to a gene: 4. The CDR3 runs 15 residues. As for this clonotype: The antigen is undetermined.

This clonotype was obtained from a male donor in good health. The chain couples TRBV19 to TRBJ2-1, with 11 positions matching TRBD2. This CDR3 reads CASSITSGSCNEQFF. The DNA for the CDR3 is TGTGCCAGTAGTATTACTAGCGGGAGCTGCAATGAGCAGTTCTTC.